This T cell receptor beta chain originates from a study of cytomegalovirus exposure and HLA in healthy donors. Study-wide points: Whilst most TCR sequences proved rare, a subset of public TCRs occurred across many donors.

13 Jbeta primers and 60 Vbeta primers were used for the PCR. TCRdb's copy holds only in-frame clones and misses some; the assay was immunoSEQ multiplex PCR. The profile shows more than 90,000 clones, about 76% of them singletons. With respect to this clone: The antigen is unknown.

CDR1 is MNHEY, CDR2 SVGAGI, per germline. The J segment lost 6 bases and the V segment lost 6 bases, leaving 8 bases of the junction unmatched. This CDR3 has 15 amino acids. The receptor comes from a human donor in good health. V gene TRBV6-5 combines with J gene TRBJ1-6; 7 bases align to TRBD1. The sample consisted of PBMCs. This chain's CDR3 is CASSRGWDSNSPLHF. In DNA, the CDR3 is TGTGCCAGCAGCCGCGGTTGGGACAGTAATTCACCCCTCCACTTT.